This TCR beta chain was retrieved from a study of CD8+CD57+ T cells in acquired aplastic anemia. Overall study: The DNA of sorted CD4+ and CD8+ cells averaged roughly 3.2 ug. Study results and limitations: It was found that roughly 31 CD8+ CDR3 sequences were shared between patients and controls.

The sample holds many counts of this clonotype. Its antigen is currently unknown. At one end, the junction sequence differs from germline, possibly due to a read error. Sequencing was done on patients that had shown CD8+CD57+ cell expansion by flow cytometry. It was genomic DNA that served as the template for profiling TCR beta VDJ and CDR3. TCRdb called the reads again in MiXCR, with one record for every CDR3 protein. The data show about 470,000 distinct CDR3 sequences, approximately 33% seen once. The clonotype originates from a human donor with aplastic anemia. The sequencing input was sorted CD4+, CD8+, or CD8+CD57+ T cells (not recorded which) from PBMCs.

The CDR3 DNA sequence: TGTGCCTGCAGGAGGACAGGCGGGTTGGGCTACACCTTC. Amino acids: CACRRTGGLGYTF. This chain joins TRBV2 and TRBJ1-2; 7 bases line up with TRBD1. Per the germline V gene, CDR1 is SNHLY and CDR2 is FYNNEI. The CDR3 runs to 13 residues.